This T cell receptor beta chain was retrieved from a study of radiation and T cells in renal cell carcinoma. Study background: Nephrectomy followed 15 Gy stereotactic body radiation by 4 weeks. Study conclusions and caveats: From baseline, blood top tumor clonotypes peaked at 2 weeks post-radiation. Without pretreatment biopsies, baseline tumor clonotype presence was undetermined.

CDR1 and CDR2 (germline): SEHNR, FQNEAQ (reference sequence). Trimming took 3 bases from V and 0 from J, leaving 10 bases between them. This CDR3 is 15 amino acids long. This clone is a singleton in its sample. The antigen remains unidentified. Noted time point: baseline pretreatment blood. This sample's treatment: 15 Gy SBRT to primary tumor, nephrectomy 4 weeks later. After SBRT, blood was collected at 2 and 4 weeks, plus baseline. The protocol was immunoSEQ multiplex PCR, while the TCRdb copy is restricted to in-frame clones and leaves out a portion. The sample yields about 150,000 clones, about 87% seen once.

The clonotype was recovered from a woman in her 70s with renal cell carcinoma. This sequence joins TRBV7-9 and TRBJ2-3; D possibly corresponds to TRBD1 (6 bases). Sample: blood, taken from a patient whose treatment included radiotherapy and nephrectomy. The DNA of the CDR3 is TGTGCCAGCAGCTTTACAGGGTCTAGCACAGATACGCAGTATTTT. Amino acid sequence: CASSFTGSSTDTQYF.